The rows below give T cell receptor beta chains drawn from one sample of a study of control samples from healthy donors and cancer patients. The table came from immunoSEQ multiplex PCR; TCRdb's copy has only in-frame clones and leaves some out. The sample holds over 150,000 clones, 90% to 95% seen once. Specimen: blood. The receptors were gathered from a woman younger than 35 in good health. CDR3s include the opening cysteine and the closing phenylalanine or tryptophan. Fields, in order: V gene, clone size, D gene, J gene, CDR3 protein, CDR3 DNA. A D gene is named only where the DNA matches it firmly. Some rows mark clone size as missing; the rest say once, few, many or name a class of expanded clone.

TRBV4-2	.	.	TRBJ2-2	CASSQESRETGELFF	TGTGCCAGCAGCCAAGAGAGCAGGGAGACCGGGGAGCTGTTTTTT
TRBV5-4	once	.	TRBJ2-5	CASTPEPLAGQETQYF	TGTGCCAGCACCCCTGAACCGCTGGCGGGACAAGAGACCCAGTACTTC
TRBV12-5	.	TRBD1	TRBJ2-5	CASGTGTGTETQYF	TGTGCTAGTGGTACCGGGACAGGGACGGAGACCCAGTACTTC
TRBV28	.	.	TRBJ1-1	CASSLGPYTHTEAFF	TGTGCCAGCAGCCTCGGACCGTATACGCACACTGAAGCTTTCTTT
TRBV7-9	once	TRBD1	TRBJ1-1	CASSLQGVRPEAFF	TGTGCCAGCAGCTTACAGGGGGTTCGGCCCGAAGCTTTCTTT
TRBV11-3	.	TRBD2	TRBJ2-5	CASSPSGSWETQYF	TGTGCCAGCAGTCCTAGCGGGAGTTGGGAGACCCAGTACTTC
TRBV6-2/TRBV6-3	.	.	TRBJ1-2	CASSRGGRDSYGYTF	TGTGCCAGCAGTAGGGGTGGCAGGGACTCGTATGGCTACACCTTC
TRBV5-1	.	.	TRBJ2-1	CASSYSGEQFF	TGCGCCAGCAGCTATTCGGGCGAGCAGTTCTTC
TRBV5-1	.	TRBD1	TRBJ1-5	CASSPGTGNQPQHF	TGCGCCAGCAGCCCCGGGACAGGGAATCAGCCCCAGCATTTT
TRBV4-1	.	TRBD1	TRBJ2-7	CASSQDTPWTGNSYEQYF	TGCGCCAGCAGCCAAGATACCCCCTGGACAGGAAACTCCTACGAGCAGTACTTC
TRBV2	.	.	TRBJ2-5	CASREVRATQYF	TGTGCCAGCAGAGAAGTTAGGGCAACCCAGTACTTC
TRBV7-8	.	TRBD2	TRBJ2-1	CASSGGTSGRLEQFF	TGTGCCAGCAGCGGGGGGACTAGCGGGAGACTTGAGCAGTTCTTC
TRBV20-1	.	.	TRBJ1-2	CSARGTSGYTF	TGCAGTGCTAGAGGGACCTCGGGCTACACCTTC
TRBV9	.	TRBD1	TRBJ2-1	CASSVEGQGNNEQFF	TGTGCCAGCAGCGTAGAGGGACAGGGAAACAATGAGCAGTTCTTC
TRBV11-3	.	TRBD1	TRBJ1-1	CASSQWGGQGWNTEAFF	TGTGCCAGCAGCCAGTGGGGGGGACAGGGGTGGAACACTGAAGCTTTCTTT
TRBV6-6	.	.	TRBJ1-2	CASSPGDFGGAF	TGTGCCAGCAGTCCCGGTGATTTCGGGGGAGCCTTC
TRBV2	.	.	TRBJ1-4	CASSPSGDNLFF	TGTGCCAGCAGCCCTTCCGGGGACAATCTGTTTTTT
TRBV10-3	.	.	TRBJ1-4	CAISDRVAEKLFF	TGTGCCATCAGTGATCGAGTGGCTGAAAAACTGTTTTTT
TRBV7-9	.	.	TRBJ1-4	CASSRDYEKLFF	TGTGCCAGCAGCCGGGATTATGAAAAACTGTTTTTT
TRBV4-1	once	.	TRBJ1-3	CASSQEWPAGNTIYF	TGCGCCAGCAGCCAAGAATGGCCGGCGGGAAACACCATATATTTT
TRBV14	.	.	TRBJ1-1	CASSLYRDTEAFF	TGTGCCAGCAGCCTGTACAGGGACACTGAAGCTTTCTTT
TRBV6-2/TRBV6-3	.	.	TRBJ2-5	CASSEYGPGLDF	TGTGCCAGCAGTGAGTATGGTCCGGGGTTGGACTTC
TRBV2	.	TRBD1	TRBJ1-2	CASSEGAGGYGYTF	TGTGCCAGCAGTGAAGGTGCAGGGGGCTATGGCTACACCTTC
TRBV10-3	.	.	TRBJ1-2	CAISDGGDYGYTF	TGTGCCATCAGTGACGGAGGGGACTATGGCTACACCTTC
TRBV29-1	.	TRBD2	TRBJ2-2	CSVRATLAGVGGELFF	TGCAGCGTTAGGGCCACCCTAGCGGGAGTCGGCGGGGAGCTGTTTTTT
TRBV15	.	.	TRBJ2-1	CATSRGQRSYNEQFF	TGTGCCACCAGCAGAGGGCAGCGGTCCTACAATGAGCAGTTCTTC
TRBV6-5	.	.	TRBJ1-2	CATLGQFYGYTF	TGTGCCACACTCGGGCAGTTCTATGGCTACACCTTC
TRBV29-1	.	.	TRBJ1-5	CSVTTGNQDQPQHF	TGCAGCGTTACGACAGGAAATCAGGATCAGCCCCAGCATTTT
TRBV24-1	.	.	TRBJ2-7	CATSDYLGQLDYEQYF	TGTGCCACCAGTGACTACCTTGGACAGCTCGACTACGAGCAGTACTTC
TRBV6-5	.	.	TRBJ1-5	CANSQGVHQPQHF	TGTGCCAACTCCCAGGGAGTCCATCAGCCCCAGCATTTT
TRBV7-3	.	.	TRBJ1-1	CASSLSRQGNTEAFF	TGTGCCAGCAGCTTATCAAGGCAGGGGAACACTGAAGCTTTCTTT
TRBV14	.	TRBD1	TRBJ1-2	CASSPGQGPYGYTF	TGTGCCAGCAGCCCCGGACAGGGCCCCTATGGCTACACCTTC
TRBV5-1	.	.	TRBJ2-1	CASRLQGYNEQFF	TGCGCCAGCAGATTACAGGGTTACAATGAGCAGTTCTTC
TRBV9	once	TRBD1	TRBJ2-7	CASSVAGDRAYEQYF	TGTGCCAGCAGCGTAGCGGGGGACAGGGCCTACGAGCAGTACTTC
TRBV28	.	.	TRBJ1-3	CASSLSLTHTIYF	TGTGCCAGCAGTTTATCCCTCACCCACACCATATATTTT
TRBV20-1	.	.	TRBJ2-7	CSASIQLEQYF	TGCAGTGCTAGCATTCAGCTCGAGCAGTACTTC
TRBV5-1	.	TRBD1	TRBJ1-1	CASSFPRQGGNTEAFF	TGCGCCAGCAGCTTCCCTCGACAGGGAGGGAACACTGAAGCTTTCTTT
TRBV10-3	.	.	TRBJ1-6	CAISESNILHSPLHF	TGTGCCATCAGTGAGTCGAATATTCTACATTCACCCCTCCACTTT
TRBV5-1	.	.	TRBJ2-3	CASSPGGPTTGDTQYF	TGCGCCAGCAGCCCCGGGGGGCCTACGACGGGAGATACGCAGTATTTT
TRBV6-5	.	.	TRBJ2-7	CASRTVYEQYF	TGTGCCAGCAGGACAGTCTACGAGCAGTACTTC
TRBV11-3	.	.	TRBJ2-5	CASSLDTGTETQYF	TGTGCCAGCAGCTTAGATACAGGGACAGAGACCCAGTACTTC
TRBV6-5	.	TRBD1	TRBJ1-1	CASSLVGTGGAFF	TGTGCCAGCAGTTTAGTGGGGACAGGGGGAGCTTTCTTT
TRBV6-5	.	.	TRBJ1-4	CASSLSGEKLFF	TGTGCCAGCAGTCTATCCGGGGAAAAACTGTTTTTT
TRBV27	.	.	TRBJ2-5	CASEADQETQYF	TGTGCCAGCGAAGCAGATCAAGAGACCCAGTACTTC
TRBV11-2	.	.	TRBJ2-7	CASSLGGTGEQYF	TGTGCCAGCAGCTTAGGGGGTACAGGCGAGCAGTACTTC
TRBV19	.	.	TRBJ1-5	CGAADSNQPQHF	TGTGGAGCGGCAGATAGCAATCAGCCCCAGCATTTT